Following are 15 T cell receptor beta chains from one sample sequenced in a study of PD-1 blockade in classical Hodgkin lymphoma. The time point here: cycle 4 day 1 (C4D1), after 6 weeks of nivolumab. Each of the patients experienced relapse following autologous stem cell transplantation, and their brentuximab vedotin exposure differed. Clones were read by immunoSEQ multiplex PCR, and TCRdb kept only the in-frame ones, dropping some. This sample yields about 9,200 clones, of which roughly four fifths are seen a single time; 45% belongs to the top ten. Source: peripheral blood mononuclear cells (PBMCs), taken before the fourth cycle of nivolumab. All receptors come from a human donor with classical Hodgkin lymphoma.

The chain joins TRBV30 to TRBJ1-5, with D possibly matching TRBD1 (5 bases). V was pared by 0 bases and J by 9 bases, with 12 bases between. The CDR3 sequence is 13 residues long. Per germline, CDR1 GTSNPN and CDR2 SVGIG (reference sequence). CDR3 sequence: CAWSVGVAGPQHF. The CDR3 region has the DNA TGTGCCTGGAGTGTAGGGGTCGCAGGGCCCCAGCATTTT.

The chain is built from TRBV6-1 and TRBJ1-1; no definite D call. The CDR3 extends over 12 amino acids. Trimming cost V 1 base and J 5 bases, with 5 bases left between them. CDR1 is MNHNS and CDR2 is SASEGT in the germline V gene. CDR3 DNA sequence: TGTGCCAGCAGTGAAGATGGAACTGAAGCTTTCTTT. This codes for CASSEDGTEAFF.

V gene TRBV30 combines with J gene TRBJ1-1, with D possibly being TRBD1 (5 bases). Germline V gene data show CDR1 as GTSNPN and CDR2 as SVGIG (reference sequence). The CDR3 sequence is 16 residues long. Deletions cut 5 bases from V and 1 base from J, with 20 bases between. The CDR3 nucleotides read TGTGCCTGGGAAAGGGGCAGGGTGATTGGGAACACTGAAGCTTTCTTT. Protein sequence: CAWERGRVIGNTEAFF. The full variable domain, rest sourced from reference TRBV30 and TRBJ1-1, is SQTIHQWPATLVQPVGSPLSLECTVEGTSNPNLYWYRQAAGRGLQLLFYSVGIGQISSEVPQNLSASRPQDRQFILSSKKLLLSDSGFYLCAWERGRVIGNTEAFFGQGTRLTVV.

The genes are TRBV4-1 and TRBJ2-2, with a possible D match to TRBD1 (6 bases). This CDR3 is built from 16 residues. The ends were cut back, 0 bases at V and 7 bases at J, with 15 bases in the middle. In germline, CDR1 is MGHRA, CDR2 YSYEKL. The CDR3 reads CASSQDRTGSGGELFF. The CDR3 nucleotides are TGCGCCAGCAGCCAAGATCGCACAGGGAGTGGCGGGGAGCTGTTTTTT.

The rearrangement uses TRBV7-3 and TRBJ1-1, with unresolved D. Germline values: CDR1 SGHTA, CDR2 FQGTGA. This CDR3 spans 14 amino acids. The ends were cut back, 2 bases at V and 3 bases at J, with 10 bases in the middle. The DNA for the CDR3 is TGTGCCAGCAGCTTACGCCCAGCAGACACTGAAGCTTTCTTT. It encodes CASSLRPADTEAFF.

V and J are TRBV10-1 and TRBJ2-2; TRBD1 or TRBD2 may be the D gene (6 bases each). V was shortened by 1 base and J by 3 bases, with 12 bases between the two germline ends. Germline CDR1 is WNHNN and CDR2 is SYGVQD (reference sequence). The length of the CDR3 is 16 residues. CDR3: CASSELGGTDTGELFF. DNA for the CDR3: TGCGCCAGCAGTGAGTTGGGGGGCACGGACACCGGGGAGCTGTTTTTT.

Only one count was recorded for this clone. The gene calls are TRBV5-4 and TRBJ2-3, with D unclear. The length of the CDR3 is 12 residues. V was clipped by 1 base and J by 6 bases, with 6 bases between them. The germline V gene encodes CDR1 SGHNT and CDR2 YYREEE (reference sequence). CDR3 nucleotides: TGTGCCAGCAGCTTGCTTCTGGATACGCAGTATTTT. Its protein product is CASSLLLDTQYF.

The gene calls are TRBV7-9 and TRBJ2-1, with TRBD2 matching 8 bases. The CDR3 runs 16 residues. CDR1 is SEHNR and CDR2 is FQNEAQ in the germline V gene (reference sequence). Germline trimming cut 5 bases from V and 3 bases from J; bases unmatched to any gene: 9. The CDR3 sequence is CASSPPGLAGYNEQFF. The CDR3 nucleotides are TGTGCCAGCAGCCCACCCGGACTAGCAGGCTACAATGAGCAGTTCTTC.

The chain is built from TRBV30 and TRBJ1-5; D call uncertain. Per the germline V gene, CDR1 is GTSNPN and CDR2 is SVGIG (reference sequence). Trimming pared 1 base from V and 0 bases from J, leaving 16 bases between. The length of the CDR3 is 17 residues. DNA for the CDR3: TGTGCCTGGAGTGGGTGGGGTAGAGGATATAGCAATCAGCCCCAGCATTTT. Its translation is CAWSGWGRGYSNQPQHF.

The rearrangement uses TRBV5-8 and TRBJ1-5; D might be TRBD1 (6 bases). Trimming cost V 1 base and J 5 bases, with 16 bases left between them. The CDR3 length is 16 residues. In germline, CDR1 is SGHTS, CDR2 YDEGEE. The CDR3 DNA reads TGTGCCAGCAGCTTGAGTACAGGGCGACCGGATCAGCCCCAGCATTTT. Translation gives CASSLSTGRPDQPQHF. The full variable domain, in which reference TRBV5-8 and TRBJ1-5 provide the parts outside the CDR3, is EAGVTQSPTHLIKTRGQQATLRCSPISGHTSVYWYQQALGLGLQFLLWYDEGEERNRGNFPPRFSGRQFPNYSSELNVNALELEDSALYLCASSLSTGRPDQPQHFGDGTRLSIL.

This chain joins TRBV6-5 and TRBJ1-3, with 7 positions matching TRBD1. There are 15 residues in the CDR3. CDR1 and CDR2 from the germline V gene are MNHEY and SVGAGI. Germline trimming cut 4 bases from V and 0 bases from J; bases unmatched to any gene: 3. The CDR3 here is CASSFGQDSGNTIYF. The CDR3 nucleotides read TGTGCCAGCAGTTTCGGACAGGACTCTGGAAACACCATATATTTT.

The rearrangement links TRBV9 to TRBJ2-7, with unresolved D. The length of the CDR3 is 14 residues. Germline CDR1 and CDR2: SGDLS and YYNGEE. The ends were cut back, 0 bases at V and 4 bases at J, with 11 bases in the middle. CDR3 sequence (DNA): TGTGCCAGCAGCGTAGAGCCGGGCTGGTACGAGCAGTACTTC. Protein sequence: CASSVEPGWYEQYF.

This clone was recorded once. The rearrangement joins TRBV10-3 to TRBJ2-7; D perhaps matches TRBD2 (6 bases). The CDR3 has 16 residues. The V gene's germline CDR1 is ENHRY and CDR2 SYGVKD. Trimming shortened V by 3 bases and J by 0 bases, and 15 bases separated the two germline ends. The CDR3 DNA reads as TGTGCCATCAGTGATTCGGACTACATGAGCTCCTACGAGCAGTACTTC. Translating gives CAISDSDYMSSYEQYF.

This clone was counted between two and nine times. The J gene is TRBJ2-7, the V gene TRBV6-5; possibly TRBD1 or TRBD2 for D (7 bases each). Germline loops: CDR1 MNHEY, CDR2 SVGAGI. Trimming took 5 bases from V and 2 from J, leaving 16 bases between them. CDR3 length: 15 amino acids. CDR3 sequence (DNA): TGTGCCAGCAGTCCCAGGGGGGGACATACCTACGAGCAGTACTTC. This codes for CASSPRGGHTYEQYF.

This clone was counted between two and nine times. The chain is built from TRBV12-5 and TRBJ2-7, with D perhaps TRBD1 (5 bases). CDR1 and CDR2 from the germline V gene are LGHNT and FRNRAP. Trimming cost V 7 bases and J 0 bases, with 7 bases left between them. The CDR3 is made up of 12 amino acids. CDR3 protein: CASAQGSYEQYF. The CDR3 DNA follows: TGTGCTAGTGCCCAGGGCTCCTACGAGCAGTACTTC.